This entry features one T cell receptor (beta chain) sequence. Its antigen is not known. Primers for the PCR totalled 60 Vbeta and 13 Jbeta. Profiled with immunoSEQ multiplex PCR; TCRdb holds only in-frame clones, not every one. The table lists roughly 120,000 clones, about three quarters of them singletons, with approximately 1% in the top ten. The data are from a study of cytomegalovirus exposure and HLA in healthy donors. Points from the study as a whole: Reported findings show TCR beta sequences accurately forecast HLA-A and HLA-B alleles in most subjects.

The sample consisted of PBMCs. This sequence was found in a human donor in good health.

CDR3 in amino acids: CASSIEHNFYEQYF. DNA for the CDR3: TGTGCCAGTAGTATAGAACATAATTTCTACGAGCAGTACTTC. The chain joins TRBV19 to TRBJ2-7; no firm D call. Trimming left V 0 bases short and J 3 bases short, with 9 bases between. Germline CDR1 and CDR2: LNHDA and SQIVND (reference sequence). CDR3 length equals 14 residues.